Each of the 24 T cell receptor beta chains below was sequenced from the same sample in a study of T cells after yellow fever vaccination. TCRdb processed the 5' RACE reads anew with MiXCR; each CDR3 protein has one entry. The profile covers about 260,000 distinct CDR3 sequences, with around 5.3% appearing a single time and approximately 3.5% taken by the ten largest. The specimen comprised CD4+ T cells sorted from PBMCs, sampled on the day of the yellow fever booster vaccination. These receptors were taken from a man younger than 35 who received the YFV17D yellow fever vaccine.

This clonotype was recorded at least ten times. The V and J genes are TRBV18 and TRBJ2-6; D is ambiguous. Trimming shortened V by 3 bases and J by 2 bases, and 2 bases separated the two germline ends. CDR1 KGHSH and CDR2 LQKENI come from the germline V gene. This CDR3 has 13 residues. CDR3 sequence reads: CASSPTGANVLTF. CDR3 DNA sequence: TGTGCCAGCTCACCTACTGGGGCCAACGTCCTGACTTTC.

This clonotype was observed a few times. CDR3 sequence reads: CASSGRGRDNEQFF. The CDR3 DNA sequence: TGTGCCAGCAGCGGACGGGGGCGGGACAATGAGCAGTTCTTC. The V and J genes are TRBV7-2 and TRBJ2-1; D is possibly TRBD1 or TRBD2 (6 bases each). The CDR3 runs to 14 residues. V was cut by 5 bases and J by 5 bases, with 13 bases left in between. Per germline, CDR1 SGHTA and CDR2 FQGNSA. Combining the CDR3 with reference TRBV7-2 and TRBJ2-1 gives the whole variable domain GAGVSQSPSNKVTEKGKDVELRCDPISGHTALYWYRQSLGQGLEFLIYFQGNSAPDKSGLPSDRFSAERTGGSVSTLTIQRTQQEDSAVYLCASSGRGRDNEQFFGPGTRLTVL.

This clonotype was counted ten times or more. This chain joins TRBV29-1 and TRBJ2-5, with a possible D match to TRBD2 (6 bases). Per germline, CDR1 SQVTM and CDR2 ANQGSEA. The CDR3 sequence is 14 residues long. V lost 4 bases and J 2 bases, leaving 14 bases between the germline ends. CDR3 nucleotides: TGCAGCGTTGGCCTACCCGGGGGACAAGAGACCCAGTACTTC. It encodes CSVGLPGGQETQYF.

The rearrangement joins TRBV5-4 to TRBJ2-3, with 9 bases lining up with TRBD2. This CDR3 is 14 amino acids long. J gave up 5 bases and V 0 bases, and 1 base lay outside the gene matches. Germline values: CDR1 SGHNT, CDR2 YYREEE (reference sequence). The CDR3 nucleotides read TGTGCCAGCAGCTTGGCTAGCGGGGAAGATACGCAGTATTTT. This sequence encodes CASSLASGEDTQYF.

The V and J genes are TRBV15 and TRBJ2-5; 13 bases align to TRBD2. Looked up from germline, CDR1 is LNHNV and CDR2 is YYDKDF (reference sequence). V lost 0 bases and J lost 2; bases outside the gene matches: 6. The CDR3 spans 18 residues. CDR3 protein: CATSRDLLLAGGQETQYF. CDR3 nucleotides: TGTGCCACCAGCAGAGATCTGTTACTAGCGGGGGGGCAAGAGACCCAGTACTTC.

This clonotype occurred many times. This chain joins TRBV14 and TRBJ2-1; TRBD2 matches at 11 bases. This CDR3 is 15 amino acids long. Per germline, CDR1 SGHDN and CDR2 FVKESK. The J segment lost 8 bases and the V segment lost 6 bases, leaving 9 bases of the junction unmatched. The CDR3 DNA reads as TGTGCCAGCAGAATAGCGGGGGGGGAATCCCATGAGCAGTTCTTC. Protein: CASRIAGGESHEQFF.

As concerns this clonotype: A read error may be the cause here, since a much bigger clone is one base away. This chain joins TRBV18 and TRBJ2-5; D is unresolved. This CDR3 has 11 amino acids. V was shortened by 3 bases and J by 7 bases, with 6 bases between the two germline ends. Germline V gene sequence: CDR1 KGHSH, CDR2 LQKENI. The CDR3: CASSPEGTQYF. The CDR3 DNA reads TGTGCCAGCTCACCGGAAGGGACCCAGTACTTC.

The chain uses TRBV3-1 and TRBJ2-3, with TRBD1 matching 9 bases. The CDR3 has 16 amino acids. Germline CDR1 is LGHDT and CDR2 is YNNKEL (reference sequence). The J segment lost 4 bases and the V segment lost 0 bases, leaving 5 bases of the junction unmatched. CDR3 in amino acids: CASSQDRDRASDTQYF. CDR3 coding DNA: TGTGCCAGCAGCCAAGATCGGGACAGGGCCTCAGATACGCAGTATTTT.

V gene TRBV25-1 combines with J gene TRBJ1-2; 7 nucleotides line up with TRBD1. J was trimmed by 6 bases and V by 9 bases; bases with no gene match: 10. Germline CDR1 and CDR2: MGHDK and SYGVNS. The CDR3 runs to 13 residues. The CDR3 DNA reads TGTGCCAGTACGGGGACAGAAAGGGATGGCTACACCTTC. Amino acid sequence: CASTGTERDGYTF.

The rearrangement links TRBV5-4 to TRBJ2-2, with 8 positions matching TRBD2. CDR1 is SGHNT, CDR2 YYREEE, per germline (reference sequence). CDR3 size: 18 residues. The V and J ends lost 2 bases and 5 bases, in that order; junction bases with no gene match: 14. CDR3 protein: CASSLRRISRGGTGELFF. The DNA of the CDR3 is TGTGCCAGCAGCTTAAGGAGAATCTCCCGGGGGGGTACCGGGGAGCTGTTTTTT. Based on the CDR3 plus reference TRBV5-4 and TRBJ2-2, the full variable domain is ETGVTQSPTHLIKTRGQQVTLRCSSQSGHNTVSWYQQALGQGPQFIFQYYREEENGRGNFPPRFSGLQFPNYSSELNVNALELDDSALYLCASSLRRISRGGTGELFFGEGSRLTVL.

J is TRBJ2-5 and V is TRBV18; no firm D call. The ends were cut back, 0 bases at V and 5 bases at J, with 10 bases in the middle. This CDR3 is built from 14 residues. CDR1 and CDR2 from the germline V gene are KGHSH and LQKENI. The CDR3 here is CASSPPSGRETQYF. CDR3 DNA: TGTGCCAGCTCACCACCATCAGGCCGGGAGACCCAGTACTTC.

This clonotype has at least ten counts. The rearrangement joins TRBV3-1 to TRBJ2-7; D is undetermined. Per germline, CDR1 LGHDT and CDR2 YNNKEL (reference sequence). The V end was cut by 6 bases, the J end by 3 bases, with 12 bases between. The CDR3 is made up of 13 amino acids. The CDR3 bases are TGTGCCAGCAGTCCCGGGCAACACTACGAGCAGTACTTC. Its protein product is CASSPGQHYEQYF.

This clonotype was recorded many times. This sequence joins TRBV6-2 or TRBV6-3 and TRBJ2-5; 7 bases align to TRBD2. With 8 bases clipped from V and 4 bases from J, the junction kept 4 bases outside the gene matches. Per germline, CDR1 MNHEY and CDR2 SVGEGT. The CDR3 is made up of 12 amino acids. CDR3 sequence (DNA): TGTGCCAGCTCCGGGAGGAGAGAGACCCAGTACTTC. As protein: CASSGRRETQYF.

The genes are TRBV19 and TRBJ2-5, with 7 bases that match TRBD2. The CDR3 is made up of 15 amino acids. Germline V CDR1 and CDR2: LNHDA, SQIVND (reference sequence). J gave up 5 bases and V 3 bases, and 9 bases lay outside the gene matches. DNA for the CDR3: TGTGCCAGTAGTATCCTGCAGGGAGGGTCGGAGACCCAGTACTTC. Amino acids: CASSILQGGSETQYF.

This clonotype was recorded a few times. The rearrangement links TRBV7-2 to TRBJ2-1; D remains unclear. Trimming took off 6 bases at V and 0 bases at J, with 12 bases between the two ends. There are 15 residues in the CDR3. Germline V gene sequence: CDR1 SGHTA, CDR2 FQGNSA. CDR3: CASSFQALSYNEQFF. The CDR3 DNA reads TGTGCCAGCAGTTTCCAGGCACTCTCCTACAATGAGCAGTTCTTC.

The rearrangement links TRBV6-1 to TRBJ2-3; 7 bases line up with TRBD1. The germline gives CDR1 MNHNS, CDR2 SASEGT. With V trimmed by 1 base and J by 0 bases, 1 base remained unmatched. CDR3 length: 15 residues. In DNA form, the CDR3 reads TGTGCCAGCAGTGAAGGGGGACAGAGCACAGATACGCAGTATTTT. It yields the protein CASSEGGQSTDTQYF.

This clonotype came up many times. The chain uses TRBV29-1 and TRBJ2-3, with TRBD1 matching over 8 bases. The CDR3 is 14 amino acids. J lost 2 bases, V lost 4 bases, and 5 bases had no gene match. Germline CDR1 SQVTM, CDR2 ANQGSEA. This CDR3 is CSVVRTGFTDTQYF. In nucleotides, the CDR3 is TGCAGCGTTGTGCGGACAGGGTTCACAGATACGCAGTATTTT.

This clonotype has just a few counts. The CDR3 nucleotides are TGCGCCAGCAGCTACCGGGACAGGGGGCGCTCAGATACGCAGTATTTT. It encodes CASSYRDRGRSDTQYF. The chain employs TRBV5-1 and TRBJ2-3, with TRBD1 matching over 12 bases. This CDR3 contains 16 residues. J gave up 4 bases and V 3 bases, and 6 bases lay outside the gene matches. The germline CDR1 and CDR2 sequences are SGHRS and YFSETQ.

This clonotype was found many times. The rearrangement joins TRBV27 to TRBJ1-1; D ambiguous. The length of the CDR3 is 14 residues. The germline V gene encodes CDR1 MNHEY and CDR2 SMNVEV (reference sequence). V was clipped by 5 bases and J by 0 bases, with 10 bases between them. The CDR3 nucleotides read TGTGCCAGCAGTAGACTCGACCTGAACACTGAAGCTTTCTTT. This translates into CASSRLDLNTEAFF.

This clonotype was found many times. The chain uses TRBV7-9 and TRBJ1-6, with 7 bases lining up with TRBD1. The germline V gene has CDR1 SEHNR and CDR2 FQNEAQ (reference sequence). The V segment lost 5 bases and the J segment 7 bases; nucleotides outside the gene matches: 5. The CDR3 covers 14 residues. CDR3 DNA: TGTGCCAGCAGCCGACAGGGAGGGAATTCACCCCTCCACTTT. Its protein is CASSRQGGNSPLHF.

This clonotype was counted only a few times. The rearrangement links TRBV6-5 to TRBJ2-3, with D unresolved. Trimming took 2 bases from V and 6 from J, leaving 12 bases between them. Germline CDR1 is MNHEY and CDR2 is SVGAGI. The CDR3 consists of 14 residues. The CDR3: CASSYRGVGDTQYF. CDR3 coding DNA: TGTGCCAGCAGTTACCGAGGAGTGGGGGATACGCAGTATTTT.

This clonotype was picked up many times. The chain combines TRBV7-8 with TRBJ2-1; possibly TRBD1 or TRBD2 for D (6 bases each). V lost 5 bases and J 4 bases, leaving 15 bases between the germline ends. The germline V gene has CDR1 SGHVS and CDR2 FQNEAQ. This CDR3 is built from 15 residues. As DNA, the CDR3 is TGTGCCAGCAGCCGGGGGCAGAGTAATTACAATGAGCAGTTCTTC. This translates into CASSRGQSNYNEQFF. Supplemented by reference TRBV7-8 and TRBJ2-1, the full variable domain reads GAGVSQSPRYKVAKRGQDVALRCDPISGHVSLFWYQQALGQGPEFLTYFQNEAQLDKSGLPSDRFFAERPEGSVSTLKIQRTQQEDSAVYLCASSRGQSNYNEQFFGPGTRLTVL.

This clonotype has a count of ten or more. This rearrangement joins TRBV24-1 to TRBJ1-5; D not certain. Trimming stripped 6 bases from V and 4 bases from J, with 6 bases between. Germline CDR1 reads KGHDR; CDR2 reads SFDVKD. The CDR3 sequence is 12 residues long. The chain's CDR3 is CATSSANQPQHF. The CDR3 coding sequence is TGTGCCACCAGTTCGGCGAATCAGCCCCAGCATTTT.

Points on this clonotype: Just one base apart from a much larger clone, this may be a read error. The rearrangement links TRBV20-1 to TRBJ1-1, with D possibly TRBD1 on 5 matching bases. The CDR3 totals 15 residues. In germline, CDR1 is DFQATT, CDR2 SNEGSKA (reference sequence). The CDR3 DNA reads TGCTGTGCTAGACCAGGCCTGGGACTGAACACTGAAGCTTTCTTT. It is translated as CCARPGLGLNTEAFF.